This is a list of T cell receptor beta chains from one sample in a study of shared T cell receptors in the human thymus. Clones were sequenced by immunoSEQ multiplex PCR, and TCRdb holds only the in-frame ones, with some missing. The profile covers under 450,000 clones, with more than 85% appearing a single time and approximately 0.02% taken by the ten largest. Sequences were obtained from thymocytes. Every receptor here comes from a human donor. CDR3s include the opening cysteine and the closing phenylalanine or tryptophan. D genes are given only for firm matches. Clone size is not always given. Where it is, it says once, few, many or a class for expanded clones.

d_gene | abundance | j_gene | v_gene | CDR3aa | CDR3nt
TRBD1 | - | TRBJ1-1 | TRBV5-6 | CASSLGPGQGAPTEAFF | TGTGCCAGCAGCTTGGGCCCCGGACAGGGGGCGCCCACTGAAGCTTTCTTT
TRBD1 | - | TRBJ2-6 | TRBV6-1 | CASSDGTVVGGANVLTF | TGTGCCAGCAGTGACGGGACAGTTGTTGGTGGGGCCAACGTCCTGACTTTC
TRBD2 | - | TRBJ2-3 | TRBV28 | CAIRTRTTDTQYF | TGTGCCATCCGGACTAGAACCACAGATACGCAGTATTTT
- | once | TRBJ2-7 | TRBV11-3 | CASSLGSENPEQYF | TGTGCCAGCAGCTTAGGGTCAGAAAATCCCGAGCAGTACTTC
TRBD2 | - | TRBJ2-3 | TRBV4-3 | CASSASGRPLATQYF | TGCGCCAGCAGCGCTAGCGGGAGGCCCCTTGCTACGCAGTATTTT
- | - | TRBJ1-1 | TRBV5-6 | CASSLSWTASNTEAFF | TGTGCCAGCAGCTTGTCGTGGACGGCATCCAACACTGAAGCTTTCTTT
TRBD1 | - | TRBJ1-1 | TRBV29-1 | CSALTGTGEPFF | TGCAGCGCATTGACCGGGACAGGGGAACCTTTCTTT
- | - | TRBJ1-2 | TRBV6-5 | CASSYGSESYTF | TGTGCCAGCAGTTACGGGAGCGAGAGCTACACCTTC
- | - | TRBJ2-7 | TRBV11-2 | CASSSPPPVSGLSYEQYF | TGTGCCAGCAGCTCACCCCCTCCGGTCAGCGGCCTTTCCTACGAGCAGTACTTC
TRBD1 | - | TRBJ1-3 | TRBV15 | CATSRDRGLSGNTIYF | TGTGCCACCAGCAGAGATAGGGGGCTCTCTGGAAACACCATATATTTT
- | - | TRBJ2-7 | TRBV7-8 | CASSFNTYEQYF | TGTGCCAGCAGCTTCAACACCTACGAGCAGTACTTC
TRBD1 | - | TRBJ2-5 | TRBV28 | CASSFGSDRGQETQYF | TGTGCCAGCAGTTTTGGTTCGGACAGGGGCCAAGAGACCCAGTACTTC
- | - | TRBJ2-7 | TRBV11-2 | CASSSPEPRGYEQYF | TGTGCCAGCAGCTCCCCCGAGCCTAGGGGCTACGAGCAGTACTTC
- | - | TRBJ1-2 | TRBV6-4 | CASSDSDAQGPYGYTF | TGTGCCAGCAGTGACTCGGACGCACAGGGACCCTATGGCTACACCTTC
TRBD1 | - | TRBJ1-3 | TRBV30 | CAWSGVDRGNTIYF | TGTGCCTGGAGTGGGGTGGACAGGGGAAACACCATATATTTT
TRBD1 | - | TRBJ2-5 | TRBV9 | CASSVVGNRDSPQETQYF | TGTGCCAGCAGCGTAGTTGGGAACCGGGACAGTCCTCAAGAGACCCAGTACTTC
TRBD2 | - | TRBJ2-1 | TRBV9 | CASSVVGEGGKNNEQFF | TGTGCCAGCAGCGTAGTTGGGGAGGGCGGCAAGAACAATGAGCAGTTCTTC